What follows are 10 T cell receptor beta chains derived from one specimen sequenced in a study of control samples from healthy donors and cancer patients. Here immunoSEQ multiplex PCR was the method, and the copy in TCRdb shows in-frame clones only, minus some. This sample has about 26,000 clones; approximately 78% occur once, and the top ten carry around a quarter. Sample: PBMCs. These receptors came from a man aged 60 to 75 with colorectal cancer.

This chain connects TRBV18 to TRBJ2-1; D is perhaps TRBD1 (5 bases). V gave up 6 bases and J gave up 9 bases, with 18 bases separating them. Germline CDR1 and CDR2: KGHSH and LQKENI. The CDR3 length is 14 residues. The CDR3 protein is CASSAIGQVAEQFF. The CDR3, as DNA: TGTGCCAGCTCGGCGATCGGACAAGTCGCTGAGCAGTTCTTC.

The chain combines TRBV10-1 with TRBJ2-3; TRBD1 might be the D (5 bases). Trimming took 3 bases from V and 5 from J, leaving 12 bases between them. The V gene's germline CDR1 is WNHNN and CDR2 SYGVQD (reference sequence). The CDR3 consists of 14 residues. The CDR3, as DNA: TGCGCCAGCAGTGACAGGGTTGCTGTAGATACGCAGTATTTT. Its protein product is CASSDRVAVDTQYF.

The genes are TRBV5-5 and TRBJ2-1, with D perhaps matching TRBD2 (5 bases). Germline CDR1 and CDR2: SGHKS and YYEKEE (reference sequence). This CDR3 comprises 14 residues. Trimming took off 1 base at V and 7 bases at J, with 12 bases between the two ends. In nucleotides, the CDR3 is TGTGCCAGCAGCTTGATGCGGGCATCGAATGAGCAGTTCTTC. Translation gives CASSLMRASNEQFF.

This CDR3 is CASSPPQGHRTTF. The CDR3 bases are TGTGCCAGCAGCCCACCTCAGGGACACCGGACCACCTTC. The V and J genes are TRBV5-8 and TRBJ1-2; D possibly corresponds to TRBD1 (6 bases). The CDR3 loop spans 13 amino acids. Germline CDR1 is SGHTS and CDR2 is YDEGEE. V was trimmed by 4 bases and J by 13 bases, leaving 20 bases between them.

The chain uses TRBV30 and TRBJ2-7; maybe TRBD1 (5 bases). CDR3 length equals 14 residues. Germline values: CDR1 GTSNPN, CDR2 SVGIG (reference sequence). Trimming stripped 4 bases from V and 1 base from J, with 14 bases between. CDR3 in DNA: TGTGCCTGGACTCCCCAGGGAACGTCCTACGAGCAGTACTTC. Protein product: CAWTPQGTSYEQYF. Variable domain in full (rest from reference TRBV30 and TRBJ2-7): SQTIHQWPATLVQPVGSPLSLECTVEGTSNPNLYWYRQAAGRGLQLLFYSVGIGQISSEVPQNLSASRPQDRQFILSSKKLLLSDSGFYLCAWTPQGTSYEQYFGPGTRLTVT.

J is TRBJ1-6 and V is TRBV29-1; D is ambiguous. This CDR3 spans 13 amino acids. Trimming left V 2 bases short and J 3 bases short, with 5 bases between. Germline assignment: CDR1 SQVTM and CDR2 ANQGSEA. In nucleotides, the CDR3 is TGCAGCGTTGAATTGGGCTATAATTCACCCCTCCACTTT. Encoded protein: CSVELGYNSPLHF.

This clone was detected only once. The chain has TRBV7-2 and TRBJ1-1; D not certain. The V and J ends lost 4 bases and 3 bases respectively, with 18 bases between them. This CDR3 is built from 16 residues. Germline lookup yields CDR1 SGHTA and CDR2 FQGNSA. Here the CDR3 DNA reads TGTGCCAGCAGCTCACATTACCGCTTGCGGGACACTGAAGCTTTCTTT. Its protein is CASSSHYRLRDTEAFF.

The CDR3 coding sequence is TGTGCCAGCAGTTTGACGACCTTCGGCACTGAAGCTTTCTTT. It is translated as CASSLTTFGTEAFF. The J gene is TRBJ1-1, the V gene TRBV6-6, with D hard to call. Per the germline V gene, CDR1 is MNHNY and CDR2 is SVGAGI (reference sequence). The ends were cut back, 4 bases at V and 4 bases at J, with 13 bases in the middle. The CDR3 consists of 14 residues.

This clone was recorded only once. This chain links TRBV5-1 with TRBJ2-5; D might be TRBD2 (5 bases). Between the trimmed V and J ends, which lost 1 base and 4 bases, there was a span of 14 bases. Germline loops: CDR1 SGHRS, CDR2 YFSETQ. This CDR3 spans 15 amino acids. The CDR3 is CASSLQPGSGETQYF. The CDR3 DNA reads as TGCGCCAGCAGCTTGCAACCGGGATCGGGAGAGACCCAGTACTTC. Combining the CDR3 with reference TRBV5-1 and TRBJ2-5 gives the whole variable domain KAGVTQTPRYLIKTRGQQVTLSCSPISGHRSVSWYQQTPGQGLQFLFEYFSETQRNKGNFPGRFSGRQFSNSRSEMNVSTLELGDSALYLCASSLQPGSGETQYFGPGTRLLVL.

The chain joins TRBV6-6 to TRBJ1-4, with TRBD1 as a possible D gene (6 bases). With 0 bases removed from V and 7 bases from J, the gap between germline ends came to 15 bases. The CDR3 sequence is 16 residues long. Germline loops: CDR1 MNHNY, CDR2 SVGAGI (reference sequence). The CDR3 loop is CASSYSIGGMGEKLFF. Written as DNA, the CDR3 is TGTGCCAGCAGTTACTCGATAGGGGGAATGGGTGAAAAACTGTTTTTT.